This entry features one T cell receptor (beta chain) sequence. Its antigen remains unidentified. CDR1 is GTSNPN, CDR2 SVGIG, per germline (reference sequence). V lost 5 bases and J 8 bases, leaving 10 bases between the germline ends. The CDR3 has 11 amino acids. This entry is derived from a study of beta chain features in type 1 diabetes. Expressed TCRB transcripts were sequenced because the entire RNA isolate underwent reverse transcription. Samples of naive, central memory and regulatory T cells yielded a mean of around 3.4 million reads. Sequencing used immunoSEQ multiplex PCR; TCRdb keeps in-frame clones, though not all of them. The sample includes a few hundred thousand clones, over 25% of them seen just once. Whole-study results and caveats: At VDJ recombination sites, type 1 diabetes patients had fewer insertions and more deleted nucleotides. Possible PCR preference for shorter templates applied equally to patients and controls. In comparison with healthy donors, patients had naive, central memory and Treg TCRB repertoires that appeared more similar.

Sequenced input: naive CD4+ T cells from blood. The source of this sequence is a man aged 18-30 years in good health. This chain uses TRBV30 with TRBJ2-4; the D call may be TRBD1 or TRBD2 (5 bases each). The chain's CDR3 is CAWGTTHIQYF. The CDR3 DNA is TGTGCCTGGGGGACCACACACATTCAGTACTTC.